This T cell receptor (beta chain) was documented in a study of blood T cell repertoires in COVID-19. The overall study: Spain, Italy and the United States supplied samples that represented acute and convalescent COVID-19. In each case, the material was cDNA or gDNA derived from T cells, B-cell-depleted T cells, or PBMCs.

V was shortened by 5 bases and J by 4 bases, with 8 bases between the two germline ends. The CDR3 sequence is 12 residues long. This clone was counted once. The method was immunoSEQ multiplex PCR; TCRdb's version includes in-frame clones alone and lacks a portion of them. This sample has almost 350,000 clones; roughly nine tenths occur once, and the top ten carry 3% to 4.5%. Seattle cases were enrolled at active infection and followed longitudinally. This receptor was obtained from a woman aged 60 to 75 with COVID-19, enrolled during active disease. Input material: peripheral blood. V gene TRBV12-3 or TRBV12-4 combines with J gene TRBJ2-5; D gene unclear. CDR3 sequence reads: CASSRTGETQYF. The CDR3 region has the DNA TGTGCCAGCAGTCGCACGGGAGAGACCCAGTACTTC.